This T cell receptor (beta chain) came from a study of OX40 agonist ivuxolimab in advanced cancers. Study-level information: Checkpoint inhibitors had been given previously to roughly 40% of patients.

Findings and caveats of the study: With doses of 0.1 to 3.0 mg/kg, CD4+ and CD8+ blood T cells had undergone clonal expansion by week 6. In the expanded peripheral T cells, antigen specificity was never determined.

In its sample, this clone was seen a few times. Its antigen is not identified. Sequencing was performed with immunoSEQ multiplex PCR; in TCRdb, only in-frame clones are kept and a portion is missing. The sample consists of some 57,000 clones, about 89% of them appearing once. The J segment lost 4 bases and the V segment lost 2 bases, leaving 5 bases of the junction unmatched. This CDR3 spans 17 amino acids. In germline, CDR1 is SGHRS, CDR2 YFSETQ. The source was CD4+ or CD8+ T cells sorted from blood, collected in a trial of the OX40 agonist ivuxolimab. The chain recombines TRBV5-1 with TRBJ2-1, with TRBD2 identical over 14 bases. The clonotype comes from an adult with an advanced solid tumor such as melanoma, head and neck, liver or kidney cancer. CDR3 protein: CASSFMGLAGVYNEQFF. CDR3 coding DNA: TGCGCCAGCAGCTTCATGGGACTAGCGGGAGTTTACAATGAGCAGTTCTTC.